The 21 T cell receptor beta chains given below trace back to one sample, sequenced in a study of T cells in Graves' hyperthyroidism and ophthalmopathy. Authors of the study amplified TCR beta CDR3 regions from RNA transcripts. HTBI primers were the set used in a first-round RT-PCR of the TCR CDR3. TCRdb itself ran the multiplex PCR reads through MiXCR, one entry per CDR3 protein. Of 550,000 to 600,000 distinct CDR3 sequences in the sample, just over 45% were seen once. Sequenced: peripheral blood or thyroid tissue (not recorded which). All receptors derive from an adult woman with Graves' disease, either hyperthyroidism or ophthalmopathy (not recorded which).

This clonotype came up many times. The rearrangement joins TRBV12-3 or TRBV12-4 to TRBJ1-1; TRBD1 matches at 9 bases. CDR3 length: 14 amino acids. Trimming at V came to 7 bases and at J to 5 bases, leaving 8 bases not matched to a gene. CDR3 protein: CASTPGQGWTEAFF. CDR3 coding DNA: TGTGCCAGCACCCCGGGACAGGGTTGGACTGAAGCTTTCTTT.

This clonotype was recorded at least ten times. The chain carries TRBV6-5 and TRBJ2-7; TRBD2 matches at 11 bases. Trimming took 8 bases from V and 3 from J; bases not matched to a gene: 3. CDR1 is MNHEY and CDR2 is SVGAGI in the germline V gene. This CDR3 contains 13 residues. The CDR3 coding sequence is TGTGCCAGCGGGGGACTAGCGGACTACGAGCAGTACTTC. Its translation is CASGGLADYEQYF.

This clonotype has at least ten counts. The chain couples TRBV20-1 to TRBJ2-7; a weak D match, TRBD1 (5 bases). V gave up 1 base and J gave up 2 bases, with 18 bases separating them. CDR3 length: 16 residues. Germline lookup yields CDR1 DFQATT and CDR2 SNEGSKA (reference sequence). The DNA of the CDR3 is TGCAGTGCTAGAGCCTTAGCAGGGTGGGCTACCTACGAGCAGTACTTC. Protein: CSARALAGWATYEQYF.

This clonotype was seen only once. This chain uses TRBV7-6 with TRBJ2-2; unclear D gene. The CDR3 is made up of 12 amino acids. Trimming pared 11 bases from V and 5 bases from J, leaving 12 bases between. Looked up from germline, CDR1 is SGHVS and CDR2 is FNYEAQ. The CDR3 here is CALPGPTGELFF. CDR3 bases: TGTGCCCTACCCGGACCAACCGGGGAGCTGTTTTTT.

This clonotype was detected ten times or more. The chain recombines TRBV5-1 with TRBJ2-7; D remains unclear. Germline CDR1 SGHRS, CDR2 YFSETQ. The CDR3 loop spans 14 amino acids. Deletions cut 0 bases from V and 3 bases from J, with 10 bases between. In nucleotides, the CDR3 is TGCGCCAGCAGCTTGGCCCCATCCGGCTACGAGCAGTACTTC. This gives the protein CASSLAPSGYEQYF.

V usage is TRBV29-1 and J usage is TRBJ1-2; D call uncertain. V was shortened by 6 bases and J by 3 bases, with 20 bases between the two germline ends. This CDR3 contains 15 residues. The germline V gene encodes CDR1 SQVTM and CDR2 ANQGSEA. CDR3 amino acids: CSVPSPSRTDYGYTF. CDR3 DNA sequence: TGCAGCGTCCCTTCCCCGAGCCGTACGGACTATGGCTACACCTTC.

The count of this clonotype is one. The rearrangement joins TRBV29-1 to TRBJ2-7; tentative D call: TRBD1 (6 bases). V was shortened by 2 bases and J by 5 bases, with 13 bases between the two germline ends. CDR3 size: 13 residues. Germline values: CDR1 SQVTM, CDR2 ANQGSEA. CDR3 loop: CSVEFSQGNEQYF. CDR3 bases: TGCAGCGTTGAATTCAGTCAGGGGAACGAGCAGTACTTC.

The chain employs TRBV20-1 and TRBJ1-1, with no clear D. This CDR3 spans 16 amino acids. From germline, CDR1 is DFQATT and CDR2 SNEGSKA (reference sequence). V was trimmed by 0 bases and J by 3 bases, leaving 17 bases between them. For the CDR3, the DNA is TGCAGTGCTAGAGAGACGGGCGTCCTGGGGTACACTGAAGCTTTCTTT. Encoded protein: CSARETGVLGYTEAFF.

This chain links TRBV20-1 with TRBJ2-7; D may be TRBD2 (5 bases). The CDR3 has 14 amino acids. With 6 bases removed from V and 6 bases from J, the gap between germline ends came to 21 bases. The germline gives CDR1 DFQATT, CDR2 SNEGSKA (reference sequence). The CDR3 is CSAPRAGQSGEQYF. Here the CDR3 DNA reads TGCAGTGCCCCTCGGGCGGGCCAGTCAGGCGAGCAGTACTTC.

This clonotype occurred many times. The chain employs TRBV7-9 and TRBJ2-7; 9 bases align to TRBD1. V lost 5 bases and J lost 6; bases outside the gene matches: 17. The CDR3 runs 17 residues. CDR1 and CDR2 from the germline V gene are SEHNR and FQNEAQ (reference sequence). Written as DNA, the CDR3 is TGTGCCAGCAGCGCACCGCGACTACAGGGGGCCAGGGTCGAGCAGTACTTC. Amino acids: CASSAPRLQGARVEQYF.

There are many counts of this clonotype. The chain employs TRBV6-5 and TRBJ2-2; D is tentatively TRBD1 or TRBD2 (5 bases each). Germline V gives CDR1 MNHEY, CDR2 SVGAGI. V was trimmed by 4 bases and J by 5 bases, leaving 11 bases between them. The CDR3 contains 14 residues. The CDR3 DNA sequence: TGTGCCAGCAGTTCCCAGGGAGATACCGGGGAGCTGTTTTTT. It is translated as CASSSQGDTGELFF.

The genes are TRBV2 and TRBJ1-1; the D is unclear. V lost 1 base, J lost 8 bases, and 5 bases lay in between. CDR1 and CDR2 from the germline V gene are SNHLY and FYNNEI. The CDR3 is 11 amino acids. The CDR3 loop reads CASSEVDEAFF. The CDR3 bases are TGTGCCAGCAGTGAAGTAGACGAAGCTTTCTTT.

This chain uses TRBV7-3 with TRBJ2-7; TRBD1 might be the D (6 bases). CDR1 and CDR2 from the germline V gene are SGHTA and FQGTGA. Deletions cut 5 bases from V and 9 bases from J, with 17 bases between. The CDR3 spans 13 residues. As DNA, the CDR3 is TGTGCCAGCAGCCCCGAGGGGGACCTCACGCAGTACTTC. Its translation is CASSPEGDLTQYF.

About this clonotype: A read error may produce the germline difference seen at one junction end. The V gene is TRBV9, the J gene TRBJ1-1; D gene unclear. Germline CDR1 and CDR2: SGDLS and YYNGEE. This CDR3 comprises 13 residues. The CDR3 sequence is CASSLLSASEAFF. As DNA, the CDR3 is TGCGCCAGCAGTTTATTAAGCGCATCGGAAGCTTTCTTT.

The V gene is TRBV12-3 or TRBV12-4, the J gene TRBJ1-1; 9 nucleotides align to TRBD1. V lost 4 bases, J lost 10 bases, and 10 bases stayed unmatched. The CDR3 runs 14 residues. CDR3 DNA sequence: TGTGCCAGCAGTTGGCCGGGACAGGGTTATGGAGCTTTCTTT. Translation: CASSWPGQGYGAFF.

The CDR3 loop is CARDTGNQETQYF. The DNA of the CDR3 is TGTGCTAGAGATACGGGGAACCAAGAGACCCAGTACTTC. J is TRBJ2-5 and V is TRBV6-5; TRBD2 might be the D (5 bases). Germline V gene data show CDR1 as MNHEY and CDR2 as SVGAGI. The CDR3 is 13 residues long.

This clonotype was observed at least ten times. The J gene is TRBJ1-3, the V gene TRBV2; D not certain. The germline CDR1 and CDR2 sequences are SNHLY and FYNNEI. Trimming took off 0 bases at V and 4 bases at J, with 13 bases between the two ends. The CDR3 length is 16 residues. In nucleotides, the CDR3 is TGTGCCAGCAGTGAAGCACCGGCGGGATCGGGAAACACCATATATTTT. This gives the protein CASSEAPAGSGNTIYF.

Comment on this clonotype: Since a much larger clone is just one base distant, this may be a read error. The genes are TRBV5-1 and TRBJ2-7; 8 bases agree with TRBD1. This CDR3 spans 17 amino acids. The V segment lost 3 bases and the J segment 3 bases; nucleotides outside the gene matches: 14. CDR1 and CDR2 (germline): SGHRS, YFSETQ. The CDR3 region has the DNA TGCGCCAGCAGCTCGGCCTATGGACAGGGATTACGCTACGAGCAGTACTTC. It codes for CASSSAYGQGLRYEQYF.

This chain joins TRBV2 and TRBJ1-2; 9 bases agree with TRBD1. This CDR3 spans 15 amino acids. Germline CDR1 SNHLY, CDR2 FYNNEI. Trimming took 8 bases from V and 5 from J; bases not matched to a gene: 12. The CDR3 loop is CASVDRGWDGYGYTF. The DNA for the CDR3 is TGTGCCAGCGTCGACAGGGGGTGGGATGGATATGGCTACACCTTC.

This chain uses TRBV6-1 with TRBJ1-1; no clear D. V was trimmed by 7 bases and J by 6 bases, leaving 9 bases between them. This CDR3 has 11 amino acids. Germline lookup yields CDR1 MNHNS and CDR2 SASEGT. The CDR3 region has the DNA TGTGCCAGCAAGACCCCGTCTGAAGCTTTCTTT. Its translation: CASKTPSEAFF.

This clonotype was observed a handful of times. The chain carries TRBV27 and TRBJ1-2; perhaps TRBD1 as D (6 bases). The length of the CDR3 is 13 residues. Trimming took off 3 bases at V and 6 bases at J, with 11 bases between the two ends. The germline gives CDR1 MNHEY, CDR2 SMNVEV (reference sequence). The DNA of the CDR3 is TGTGCCAGCAGTTTCATCAGGGGCAATGGCTACACCTTC. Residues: CASSFIRGNGYTF.